The entry below describes one TCR beta chain. What antigen it recognizes has not been identified. No base-level quality is on record; no much larger clone is a single base apart. The sample belongs to a study of glioma-infiltrating T cells after dendritic cell vaccination (dated by TCRdb to the mid-2010s). Regarding the complete study: The cohort comprised around 15 glioblastoma patients from Phase I and II dendritic cell vaccination trials, 9 newly diagnosed and 6 with recurrent disease. Patients received autologous tumor lysate-pulsed dendritic cell vaccination between about 2002 and 2013. To make the vaccine, monocyte-derived dendritic cells were cultured for approximately 7 days with IL-4 and GM-CSF and then pulsed overnight with autologous tumor lysate. Patients received three intradermal dendritic cell vaccine injections at biweekly intervals in the arm below the axilla. In glioblastoma patients vaccinated with dendritic cells, deep sequencing of TCR beta CDR3 regions served to measure the amount of tumor-infiltrating lymphocytes and to compare repertoires between tumor and blood. Survival after dendritic cell vaccination was correlated with TCR sequencing metrics, including TIL content and tumor-blood repertoire overlap. Results and caveats for the whole study, not just this receptor: The cohort was small and heterogeneous, with few patients having full blood and tumor sets and even fewer initial-recurrent tumor pairs. The three-group TCR overlap response model was described as speculative and requiring prospective validation. No direct relationship between TCR clonality and survival was found, suggesting that a diverse polyclonal response may matter. After dendritic cell vaccination, a higher estimated pretreatment TIL content predicted longer time to progression and overall survival.

The germline V gene specifies SGHDN as CDR1 and FVKESK as CDR2. The CDR3 holds 15 amino acids from the cysteine to the phenylalanine. Solely the CDR3 DNA is kept, with 45 bases framed from the first base. Trimming accounts for 4 bases at V and 3 bases at J, while the number of junction bases matched to no gene is 4. TCRB CDR3 regions were amplified from 2 to 2.5 ug genomic DNA, or all available DNA if less, using the immunoSEQ assay. Multiplex PCR used 60 forward primers for TCR V beta segments and 13 reverse primers for J beta segments. Synthetic control templates were spiked into each sample at limiting dilution to estimate reads per starting template. Sequencing produced 87 bp reads on the Illumina HiSeq System. The published analysis was carried out like this. To remove PCR and sequencing errors, closely related sequences were merged with a nearest neighbor algorithm. TCR overlap was defined as the percentage of unique tumor TCR beta sequences that were also present in the same patient's peripheral blood. TCRdb took this table from immuneACCESS and kept in-frame rearrangements with V and J called. Such tables lack part of the clones; where checked against another copy, unresolved V genes explain under half of the gap, and the rest is unexplained. V and J calls plus clone size are reproduced from that table; the DNA served to infer D and trimming. The sample data list 90,000 to 95,000 clones, and roughly four fifths of these were observed just once. The ten biggest clones cover roughly 2.1% of the sample.

This specimen's time point label, per the study, means: after dendritic cell vaccination, including at tumor progression/relapse. To be selected, patients needed enough residual fresh-frozen tumor tissue and more than two years of available survival data. An isocitrate dehydrogenase mutation was not carried by any of the glioblastoma patients, although molecular status was otherwise variable. PBMC collection took place before vaccination, two weeks after the third vaccination, and at tumor progression if progression occurred. The Qiagen DNeasy Blood extraction Kit was used for extraction of genomic DNA.

Rearrangement joined TRBV14 to TRBJ1-2, with 11 bases in between that match TRBD1. This receptor was identified in a human donor with glioblastoma. The starting material was blood, obtained after dendritic cell vaccination. The DNA sequence is TGTGCCAGCAGCCTGGGGACAGGGGGGTACTATGGCTACACCTTC. It codes for CASSLGTGGYYGYTF.